Listed below are T cell receptor beta chains from one sample, sequenced in a study of patients and donors after allogeneic stem cell transplantation. In TCRdb, the RT-PCR reads were re-called with MiXCR into one record per CDR3 protein. The sample consists of roughly 250,000 distinct CDR3 sequences, approximately 14% of them appearing once. The sequenced material came from blood, either unsorted or a sorted T cell fraction (not recorded which). The receptors here all came from a human donor who was either an allogeneic HSCT recipient or a stem cell or donor lymphocyte infusion donor (not recorded which). It is not recorded whose cells these are; they may come from a transplant donor. CDR3s include the opening cysteine and the closing phenylalanine or tryptophan. A D gene is named only where the DNA matches it firmly. For some rows the clone size is stated as once, few or many, or as a class when expanded; others skip it.

-	few	TRBV7-3	TRBJ2-1	CASSLSGPNEQFF	TGTGCCAGCAGCCTAAGCGGTCCCAATGAGCAGTTCTTC
TRBD1	few	TRBV5-1	TRBJ1-3	CASSRSGQGLSGNTIYF	TGCGCCAGCAGCCGGAGCGGACAGGGCCTCTCTGGAAACACCATATATTTT
TRBD1	many	TRBV27	TRBJ1-2	CASSPVLSGTGWDGYTF	TGTGCCAGCAGTCCAGTTCTCTCCGGGACAGGGTGGGATGGCTACACCTTC
TRBD1	-	TRBV7-2	TRBJ2-7	CASSLGRGLTYEQYF	TGTGCCAGCAGCTTAGGCAGGGGGTTGACCTACGAGCAGTACTTC
TRBD2	few	TRBV11-3	TRBJ2-7	CASSTPAGAQYF	TGTGCCAGCAGCACACCAGCGGGGGCGCAGTACTTC
TRBD1	-	TRBV29-1	TRBJ2-1	CSHRDRVYNEQFF	TGCAGCCACCGGGACAGGGTGTACAATGAGCAGTTCTTC
-	few	TRBV7-7	TRBJ2-6	CASSLGHLLTF	TGTGCTAGCAGCTTGGGCCATCTCCTGACTTTC
-	few	TRBV12-3/TRBV12-4	TRBJ1-3	CASSWHGVSSGNTIYF	TGTGCCAGCAGTTGGCACGGAGTTAGCTCTGGAAACACCATATATTTT
TRBD2	few	TRBV20-1	TRBJ2-3	CSARGVAGPTDTQYF	TGCAGTGCTAGGGGGGTAGCGGGACCCACAGATACGCAGTATTTT
-	many	TRBV5-1	TRBJ2-3	CASSVDPGLADTQYF	TGCGCCAGCAGCGTCGATCCGGGGCTGGCAGATACGCAGTATTTT
-	-	TRBV4-3	TRBJ2-1	CASSQGLGVLKGQQFF	TGCGCCAGCAGCCAGGGGCTCGGGGTTCTCAAAGGCCAGCAGTTCTTC
TRBD2	many	TRBV7-2	TRBJ2-1	CASSLASGRNEQFF	TGTGCCAGCAGCTTAGCTAGCGGGAGGAATGAGCAGTTCTTC
-	-	TRBV5-1	TRBJ2-2	CASSLSVLDTGELFF	TGCGCCAGCAGCTTGTCGGTGTTGGACACCGGGGAGCTGTTTTTT
-	few	TRBV4-2	TRBJ1-1	CASSQDASGEAFF	TGTGCCAGCAGCCAAGATGCGTCAGGTGAAGCTTTCTTT
-	-	TRBV24-1	TRBJ2-2	CATSGTGAPGGELFF	TGTGCCACCAGTGGAACGGGAGCCCCGGGCGGGGAGCTGTTTTTT
-	-	TRBV4-2	TRBJ2-5	CASSHEETQYF	TGTGCCAGCAGCCATGAAGAGACCCAGTACTTC
-	-	TRBV3-1	TRBJ2-2	CASSRGTRTGELFF	TGTGCCAGCAGCCGTGGGACGCGCACCGGGGAGCTGTTTTTT
-	many	TRBV27	TRBJ2-3	CASSPSSGASTDTQYF	TGTGCCAGCAGCCCAAGTAGCGGAGCTAGCACAGATACGCAGTATTTT
TRBD1	many	TRBV12-3/TRBV12-4	TRBJ1-2	CASSRGQGRSGYTF	TGTGCCAGCAGCCGGGGACAGGGGCGGAGTGGCTACACCTTC
-	-	TRBV5-3	TRBJ1-2	CARSLCPVGHGYTF	TGTGCCAGAAGCTTGTGCCCCGTAGGTCATGGCTACACCTTC
-	few	TRBV6-6	TRBJ1-2	CASLGDGYTF	TGTGCCAGCTTGGGGGATGGCTACACCTTC
TRBD1	-	TRBV14	TRBJ1-3	CASSQVQGAPGNTIYF	TGTGCCAGCAGCCAAGTTCAGGGGGCTCCTGGAAACACCATATATTTT
-	many	TRBV12-3/TRBV12-4	TRBJ1-5	CASSHPGGNQPQHF	TGTGCCAGCAGCCACCCAGGGGGCAATCAGCCCCAGCATTTT
-	many	TRBV29-1	TRBJ1-3	CSVDPQGGGNTIYF	TGCAGCGTTGACCCACAGGGTGGAGGAAACACCATATATTTT
TRBD2	few	TRBV27	TRBJ2-1	CASSQWTSSYRGEQFF	TGTGCCAGCAGCCAATGGACTAGCTCATATCGTGGTGAGCAGTTCTTC
-	few	TRBV7-8	TRBJ1-1	CASGLNWDTEAFF	TGTGCCAGCGGTCTTAACTGGGACACTGAAGCTTTCTTT
-	-	TRBV11-3	TRBJ2-3	CASSQPTGNTDTQYF	TGTGCCAGCAGCCAACCGACAGGAAACACAGATACGCAGTATTTT
-	many	TRBV5-1	TRBJ2-2	CASSKDDFRSGELFF	TGCGCCAGCAGCAAGGATGATTTTCGTTCCGGGGAGCTGTTTTTT
TRBD1	-	TRBV28	TRBJ2-7	CASTTGLSSYEQYF	TGTGCCAGCACGACAGGGCTGAGCTCCTACGAGCAGTACTTC
TRBD2	-	TRBV7-8	TRBJ2-7	CASSDTSGGAGYEQYF	TGTGCCAGCAGCGACACTAGCGGGGGGGCCGGTTACGAGCAGTACTTC
TRBD1	-	TRBV3-1	TRBJ1-4	CASSRRMGQINEKLFF	TGTGCCAGCAGCCGACGAATGGGACAGATAAATGAAAAACTGTTTTTT
-	-	TRBV28	TRBJ2-7	CASRNGALGEQYF	TGTGCCAGCAGGAACGGAGCCCTTGGCGAGCAGTACTTC
-	few	TRBV7-3	TRBJ2-5	CASSPQGVETQYF	TGTGCCAGCAGCCCTCAGGGTGTGGAGACCCAGTACTTC
-	-	TRBV19	TRBJ2-1	CASSINMAGIYNEQFF	TGTGCCAGTAGTATTAATATGGCGGGCATCTACAATGAGCAGTTCTTC
-	-	TRBV15	TRBJ1-4	CATSRERTTNEKLFF	TGTGCCACCAGCAGAGAGAGGACAACTAATGAAAAACTGTTTTTT
-	-	TRBV6-1	TRBJ2-7	CASKFWTDSYEQYF	TGTGCCAGCAAGTTCTGGACGGACTCCTACGAGCAGTACTTC
-	many	TRBV10-3	TRBJ2-1	CAIGGGNEQFF	TGTGCCATCGGGGGAGGCAATGAGCAGTTCTTC
TRBD2	-	TRBV19	TRBJ2-7	CASSLRTSGGLNEQYF	TGTGCCAGTAGTCTACGGACTAGCGGGGGGTTGAACGAGCAGTACTTC
TRBD1	-	TRBV28	TRBJ1-2	CASRRQGEYGYTF	TGTGCCAGCAGACGCCAGGGGGAGTATGGCTACACCTTC
TRBD1	-	TRBV28	TRBJ1-2	CASSPPSGGGYTF	TGTGCCAGCAGTCCCCCTTCAGGGGGAGGCTACACCTTC
-	many	TRBV11-2	TRBJ2-1	CASSLDRGAGEQFF	TGTGCCAGCAGCTTAGATCGGGGGGCTGGTGAGCAGTTCTTC
TRBD2	-	TRBV6-1	TRBJ2-7	CASRPGLAGSDEQYF	TGTGCCAGCAGACCGGGACTAGCGGGAAGCGACGAGCAGTACTTC
TRBD2	few	TRBV6-1	TRBJ2-2	CASTKKPGLSTGELFF	TGTGCCAGCACTAAAAAACCGGGACTAAGCACCGGGGAGCTGTTTTTT
TRBD1	many	TRBV5-6	TRBJ2-7	CASITLTGGGRNEQYF	TGTGCCAGCATCACCTTAACAGGGGGAGGAAGGAACGAGCAGTACTTC
-	many	TRBV4-2	TRBJ2-3	CASSQGSAGGVLTTDTQYF	TGTGCCAGCAGCCAAGGCTCTGCGGGCGGGGTTCTTACCACAGATACGCAGTATTTT
-	-	TRBV7-9	TRBJ1-2	CASSRTVPYGYTF	TGTGCCAGCAGCCGGACAGTCCCCTATGGCTACACCTTC
TRBD2	-	TRBV7-9	TRBJ2-7	CASSQPGLLGEQYF	TGTGCCAGCAGCCAGCCGGGACTACTTGGGGAGCAGTACTTC
-	-	TRBV19	TRBJ2-7	CASSPPDRISAEQYF	TGTGCCAGTAGTCCTCCCGACAGAATCAGTGCCGAGCAGTACTTC
-	-	TRBV12-3/TRBV12-4	TRBJ1-2	CASSFGSDSLGGYTF	TGTGCCAGCAGTTTCGGGTCGGACAGCCTTGGAGGCTACACCTTC
TRBD1	few	TRBV27	TRBJ1-2	CASSSTTGVYTF	TGTGCCAGCAGTTCTACAACAGGGGTCTACACCTTC